A single sample gave rise to the 11 T cell receptor beta chains below, sequenced in a study of T-cell reconstitution after alpha-beta-depleted transplantation in children. Unique molecular identifiers were built into the TCRbeta library. TCRdb ran MiXCR on the PCR reads and lists one entry per CDR3 protein. The sample carries under 300,000 distinct CDR3 sequences, about 9.9% recorded once. This sample comprised peripheral blood, obtained 180 days after TCRalphabeta/CD19-depleted stem cell transplant. The source is a male patient aged 2 to 9 who had a stem cell transplant for chronic granulomatous disease, so the T cells may come from the graft donor.

This clonotype was picked up many times. The chain links TRBV7-8 to TRBJ2-5; D could derive from TRBD1 or TRBD2 (5 bases each). This CDR3 is built from 13 residues. CDR1 is SGHVS and CDR2 is FQNEAQ in the germline V gene. Trimming stripped 0 bases from V and 5 bases from J, with 7 bases between. CDR3 sequence: CASSLAGDETQYF. The CDR3 nucleotides read TGTGCCAGCAGCTTAGCGGGGGACGAGACCCAGTACTTC.

This clonotype was seen many times. This sequence joins TRBV9 and TRBJ1-6, with TRBD1 identical over 7 bases. This CDR3 has 15 amino acids. With 0 bases clipped from V and 8 bases from J, the junction kept 5 bases outside the gene matches. Per the germline V gene, CDR1 is SGDLS and CDR2 is YYNGEE. CDR3: CASSVGQGVDSPLHF. CDR3 nucleotides: TGTGCCAGCAGCGTAGGACAGGGTGTGGATTCACCCCTCCACTTT.

This clonotype was counted many times. The chain combines TRBV29-1 with TRBJ2-1; D unclear. CDR1 is SQVTM, CDR2 ANQGSEA, per germline. The CDR3 runs to 12 residues. The V end lost 4 bases, the J end lost 6 bases, and 10 bases lay between the germline ends. Written as DNA, the CDR3 is TGCAGCGTTGGGGCGTACCTCAATGAGCAGTTCTTC. Residues: CSVGAYLNEQFF.

This clonotype was recorded many times. The chain couples TRBV20-1 to TRBJ1-2, with no clear D. With 2 bases removed from V and 5 bases from J, the gap between germline ends came to 6 bases. The CDR3 covers 11 residues. CDR1 DFQATT and CDR2 SNEGSKA come from the germline V gene (reference sequence). The CDR3: CSARSGYGYTF. DNA for the CDR3: TGCAGTGCTAGATCCGGTTATGGCTACACCTTC.

This clonotype has ten or more counts. The chain uses TRBV29-1 and TRBJ1-1, with D uncertain. Germline lookup yields CDR1 SQVTM and CDR2 ANQGSEA. CDR3 size: 10 residues. V was cut by 2 bases and J by 10 bases, with 8 bases left in between. CDR3 in amino acids: CSVELFGAFF. Written as DNA, the CDR3 is TGCAGCGTTGAACTCTTCGGAGCTTTCTTT. Full variable domain (missing parts from reference TRBV29-1 and TRBJ1-1): SAVISQKPSRDICQRGTSLTIQCQVDSQVTMMFWYRQQPGQSLTLIATANQGSEATYESGFVIDKFPISRPNLTFSTLTVSNMSPEDSSIYLCSVELFGAFFGQGTRLTVV.

Comment on this clonotype: Germline and junction disagree at one end, which may indicate a read error. This sequence joins TRBV25-1 and TRBJ2-2; D may correspond to TRBD1 or TRBD2 (5 bases each). Looked up from germline, CDR1 is MGHDK and CDR2 is SYGVNS. The CDR3 has 13 residues. The CDR3 nucleotides are TGTGCCAGCAGTGTCGAGCGGATCAGGGAGCTGTATTTT. Translating it yields CASSVERIRELYF.

This clonotype came up many times. The chain uses TRBV29-1 and TRBJ2-5, with unresolved D. This CDR3 contains 13 residues. In germline, CDR1 is SQVTM, CDR2 ANQGSEA. Trimming stripped 7 bases from V and 5 bases from J, with 17 bases between. CDR3 sequence reads: CSAVVMGLETQYF. The CDR3 DNA reads TGCAGCGCCGTCGTGATGGGGTTGGAGACCCAGTACTTC.

This clonotype was seen many times. V and J are TRBV27 and TRBJ2-7; 9 bases match TRBD2. Unmatched junction bases numbered 5, after V lost 10 bases and J lost 4 bases. The CDR3 runs 12 residues. Germline V lookup: CDR1 MNHEY, CDR2 SMNVEV (reference sequence). The CDR3: CATQTSGYEQYF. In DNA, the CDR3 is TGTGCCACCCAGACTAGCGGTTACGAGCAGTACTTC.

This clonotype was recorded many times. V is TRBV4-1 and J is TRBJ2-5; TRBD1 or TRBD2 may be the D gene (6 bases each). V was cut by 1 base and J by 9 bases, with 24 bases left in between. In germline, CDR1 is MGHRA, CDR2 YSYEKL. The CDR3 runs to 17 residues. In DNA form, the CDR3 reads TGCGCCAGCAGCCAAGGCGTCAAGGACAGAGCTGGCGGGGCCCAGTACTTC. The encoded protein is CASSQGVKDRAGGAQYF.

In this sample, this clonotype turned up a few times. The chain has TRBV29-1 and TRBJ1-5; TRBD1 might be the D (5 bases). This CDR3 has 12 amino acids. V shed 6 bases and J shed 4 bases, with 10 bases lying between them. Looked up from germline, CDR1 is SQVTM and CDR2 is ANQGSEA. CDR3 sequence: CSVQQDNQPQHF. As DNA, the CDR3 is TGCAGCGTCCAACAGGATAATCAGCCCCAGCATTTT.

This clonotype showed up many times. The chain uses TRBV6-5 and TRBJ2-1; 9 positions agree with TRBD2. The J segment lost 3 bases and the V segment lost 4 bases, leaving 7 bases of the junction unmatched. The CDR3 extends over 16 amino acids. Germline CDR1 is MNHEY and CDR2 is SVGAGI. CDR3 nucleotides: TGTGCCAGCAGTTTGACTAGCGGAACAGTCTACAATGAGCAGTTCTTC. Translation: CASSLTSGTVYNEQFF.